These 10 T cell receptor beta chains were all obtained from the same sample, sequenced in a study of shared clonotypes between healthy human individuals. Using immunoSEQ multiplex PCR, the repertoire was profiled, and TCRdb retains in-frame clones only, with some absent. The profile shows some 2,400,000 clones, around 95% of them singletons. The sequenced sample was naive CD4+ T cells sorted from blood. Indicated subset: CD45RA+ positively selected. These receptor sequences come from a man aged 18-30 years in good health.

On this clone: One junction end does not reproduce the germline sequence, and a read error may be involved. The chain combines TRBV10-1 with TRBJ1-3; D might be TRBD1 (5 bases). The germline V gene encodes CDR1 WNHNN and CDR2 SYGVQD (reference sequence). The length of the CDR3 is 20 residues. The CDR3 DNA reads TGCGCCAGGAGTGCCATACCAGCCGAGACCCTCAGGGCCTCTGGAAACACCATATATTTT. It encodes CARSAIPAETLRASGNTIYF.

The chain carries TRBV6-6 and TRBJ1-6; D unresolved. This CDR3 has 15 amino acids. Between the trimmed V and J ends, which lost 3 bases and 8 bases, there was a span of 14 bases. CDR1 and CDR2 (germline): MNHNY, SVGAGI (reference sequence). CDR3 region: CASSYRPGQDSPLHF. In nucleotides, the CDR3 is TGTGCCAGCAGTTATCGACCCGGTCAAGATTCACCCCTCCACTTT.

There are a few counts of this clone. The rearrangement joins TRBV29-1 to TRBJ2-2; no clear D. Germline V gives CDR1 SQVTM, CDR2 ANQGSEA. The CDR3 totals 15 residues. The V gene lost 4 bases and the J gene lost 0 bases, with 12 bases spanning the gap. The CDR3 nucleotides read TGCAGCGTTGTCTTCTCGAGTTCGAACACCGGGGAGCTGTTTTTT. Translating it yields CSVVFSSSNTGELFF.

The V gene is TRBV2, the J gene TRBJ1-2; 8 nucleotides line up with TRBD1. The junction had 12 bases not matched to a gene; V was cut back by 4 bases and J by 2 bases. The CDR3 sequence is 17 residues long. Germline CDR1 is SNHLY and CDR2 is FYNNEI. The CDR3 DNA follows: TGTGCCAGCAGTGGCAGGGGGCGGATGAGGTCGAACTATGGCTACACCTTC. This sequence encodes CASSGRGRMRSNYGYTF.

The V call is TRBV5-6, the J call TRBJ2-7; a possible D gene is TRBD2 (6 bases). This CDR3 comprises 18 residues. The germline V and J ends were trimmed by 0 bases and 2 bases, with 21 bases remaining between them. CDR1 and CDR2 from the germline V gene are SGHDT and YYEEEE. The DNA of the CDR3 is TGTGCCAGCAGCTTGGTACTGAATCCGGGGGACGGAGCCTACGAGCAGTACTTC. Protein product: CASSLVLNPGDGAYEQYF.

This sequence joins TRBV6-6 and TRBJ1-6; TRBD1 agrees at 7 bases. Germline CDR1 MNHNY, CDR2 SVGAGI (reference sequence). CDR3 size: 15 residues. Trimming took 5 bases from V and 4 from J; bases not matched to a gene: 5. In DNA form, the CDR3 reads TGTGCCAGCAGTACTGGGACAGTATATAATTCACCCCTCCACTTT. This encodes CASSTGTVYNSPLHF.

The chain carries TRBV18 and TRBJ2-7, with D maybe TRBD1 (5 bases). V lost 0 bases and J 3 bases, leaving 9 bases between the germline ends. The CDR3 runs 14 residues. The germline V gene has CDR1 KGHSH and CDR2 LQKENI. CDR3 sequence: CASSPPTDVYEQYF. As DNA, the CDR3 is TGTGCCAGCTCACCACCGACAGACGTCTACGAGCAGTACTTC.

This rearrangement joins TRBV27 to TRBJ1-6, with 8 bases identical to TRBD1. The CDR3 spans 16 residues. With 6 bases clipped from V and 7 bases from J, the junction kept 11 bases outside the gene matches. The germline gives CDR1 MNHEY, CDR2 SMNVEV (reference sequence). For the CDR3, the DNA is TGTGCCAGCAGACCAGGACAGGGAGTAGCGAATTCACCCCTCCACTTT. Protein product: CASRPGQGVANSPLHF.

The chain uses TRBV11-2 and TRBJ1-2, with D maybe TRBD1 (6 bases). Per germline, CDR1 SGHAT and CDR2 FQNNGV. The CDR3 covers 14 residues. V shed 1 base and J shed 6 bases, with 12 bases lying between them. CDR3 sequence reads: CASSLALQGNGYTF. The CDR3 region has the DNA TGTGCCAGCAGCTTAGCCTTACAGGGAAATGGCTACACCTTC.

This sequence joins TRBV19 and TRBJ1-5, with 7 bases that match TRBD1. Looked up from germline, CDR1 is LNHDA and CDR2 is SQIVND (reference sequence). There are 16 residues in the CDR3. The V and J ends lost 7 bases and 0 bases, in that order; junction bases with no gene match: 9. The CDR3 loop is CASNKGTDFSNQPQHF. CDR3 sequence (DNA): TGTGCCAGTAACAAAGGGACAGATTTTAGCAATCAGCCCCAGCATTTT.